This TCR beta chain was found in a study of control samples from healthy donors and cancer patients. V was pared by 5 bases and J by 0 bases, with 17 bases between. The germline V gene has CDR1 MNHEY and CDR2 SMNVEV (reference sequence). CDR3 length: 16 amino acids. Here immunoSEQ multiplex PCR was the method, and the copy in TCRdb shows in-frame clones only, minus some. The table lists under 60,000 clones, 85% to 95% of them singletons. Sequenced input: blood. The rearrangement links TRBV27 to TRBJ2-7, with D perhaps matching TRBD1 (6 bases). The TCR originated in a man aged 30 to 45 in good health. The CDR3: CASSAAPTGFSYEQYF. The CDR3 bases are TGTGCCAGCAGTGCCGCTCCTACAGGGTTCTCCTACGAGCAGTACTTC.